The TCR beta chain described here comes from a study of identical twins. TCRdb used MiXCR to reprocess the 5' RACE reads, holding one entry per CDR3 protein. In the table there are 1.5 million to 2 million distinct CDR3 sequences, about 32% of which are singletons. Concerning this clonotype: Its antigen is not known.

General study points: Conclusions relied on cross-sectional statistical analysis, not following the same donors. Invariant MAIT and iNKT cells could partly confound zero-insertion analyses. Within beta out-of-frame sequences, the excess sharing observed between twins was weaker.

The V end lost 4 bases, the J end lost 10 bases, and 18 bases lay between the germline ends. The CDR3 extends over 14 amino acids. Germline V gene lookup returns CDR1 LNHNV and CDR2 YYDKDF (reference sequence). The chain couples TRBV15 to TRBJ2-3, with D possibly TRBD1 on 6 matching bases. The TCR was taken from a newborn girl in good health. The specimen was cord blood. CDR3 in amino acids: CATSKQRGQNAQYF. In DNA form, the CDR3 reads TGTGCCACCAGCAAACAACGAGGACAGAATGCGCAGTATTTT.